This record covers a single TCR beta chain. The antigen remains unidentified. J was trimmed by 4 bases and V by 6 bases; bases with no gene match: 1. This CDR3 is built from 14 residues. The germline V gene has CDR1 ENHRY and CDR2 SYGVKD. Preparation of the TCRbeta library was carried out with unique molecular identifiers. TCRdb independently ran MiXCR on the PCR reads; one entry per CDR3 protein. The sample shows fewer than 1 million distinct CDR3 sequences, approximately 15% of them seen only once. This record comes from a study of T-cell reconstitution after alpha-beta-depleted transplantation in children. Notes on the study in general: Elevated TCRbeta diversity at day 60 was traced, in some patients, to surviving recipient T cells and thymic progenitors. T-cell numbers and diversity one year post-transplant derived largely from freshly generated T cells. Where alpha-beta T cells came from about two months after transplant was reportedly several hundred expanded graft clones.

The rearrangement joins TRBV10-3 to TRBJ2-1; 12 bases are shared with TRBD2. The TCR was taken from a male patient between 5 and 17 years old who had a stem cell transplant for acute lymphoblastic leukemia, so the T cells may come from the graft donor. The source was PBMCs, mostly from graft donor cells, collected 360 days after TCRalphabeta/CD19-depleted stem cell transplant. CDR3 amino acids: CAIRGTSGYNEQFF. CDR3 in DNA: TGTGCCATCAGGGGGACTAGCGGGTACAATGAGCAGTTCTTC.